A selection of T cell receptor beta chains follows, all from one sample in a study of identical twins. One entry per CDR3 protein, called by TCRdb with MiXCR from the 5' RACE reads. The sample records more than 1.5 million distinct CDR3 sequences, about 31% being singletons. The sample comprised cord blood. These receptors came from a newborn girl in good health. Each CDR3 is given with its conserved first and last residue. The order of the fields is clone size, V gene, D gene, J gene, CDR3 DNA, CDR3 protein. The D gene is left open where the match is weak. Not every row has a clone size; where given, it reads once, few, many or a size class.

size: few; V: TRBV20-1; D: TRBD2; J: TRBJ2-7; DNA: TGCAGTGCTAGCGGTGCGGGGACTAGCGGGAGGTCCTACGAGCAGTACTTC; CDR3: CSASGAGTSGRSYEQYF
size: many; V: TRBV27; D: -; J: TRBJ2-7; DNA: TGTGCCAGCAGCTTAGGTCCCCAGTACGAGCAGTACTTC; CDR3: CASSLGPQYEQYF
size: -; V: TRBV27; D: TRBD2; J: TRBJ2-3; DNA: TGTGCCAGCAGTCCTCTGACTAGCGGGAGGAGGATAGATACGCAGTATTTT; CDR3: CASSPLTSGRRIDTQYF
size: -; V: TRBV6-1; D: -; J: TRBJ1-2; DNA: TGTGCCAGCAGTGAGCACCTACGGGGCTACACCTTC; CDR3: CASSEHLRGYTF
size: -; V: TRBV5-1; D: TRBD1; J: TRBJ2-7; DNA: TGCGCCAGCAGCTACAGGGGGACCGACGAGCAGTACTTC; CDR3: CASSYRGTDEQYF
size: once; V: TRBV12-3/TRBV12-4; D: TRBD1; J: TRBJ1-2; DNA: TGTGCCGGCAGTTTAACCGGGACAGGGGTTTATGGCTACACCTTC; CDR3: CAGSLTGTGVYGYTF
size: few; V: TRBV7-8; D: -; J: TRBJ2-3; DNA: TGTGCCAGCAGCTTAGGGTTCGACTCCTCCTCCGATACGCAGTATTTT; CDR3: CASSLGFDSSSDTQYF
size: few; V: TRBV4-2; D: -; J: TRBJ1-2; DNA: TGTGCCAGCAGCCAATCCAGGACCGCTACTAACTATGGCTACACCTTC; CDR3: CASSQSRTATNYGYTF
size: -; V: TRBV4-1; D: TRBD2; J: TRBJ2-1; DNA: TGCGCCAGCAGCCTGAGTAGGGGACTAGCGGGGGGGAATGAGCAGTTCTTC; CDR3: CASSLSRGLAGGNEQFF
size: many; V: TRBV12-3/TRBV12-4; D: -; J: TRBJ2-5; DNA: TGTGCCAGCAGTTTCGTGTTTTCTCAAGAGACCCAGTACTTC; CDR3: CASSFVFSQETQYF
size: -; V: TRBV7-9; D: TRBD1; J: TRBJ2-1; DNA: TGTGCCAGCAGCCGCCGGGGACAGCCCTACAATGAGCAGTTCTTC; CDR3: CASSRRGQPYNEQFF
size: -; V: TRBV18; D: -; J: TRBJ1-3; DNA: TGTGCCAGCTCACCCTGGCAGATTGGAAACACCATATATTTT; CDR3: CASSPWQIGNTIYF
size: -; V: TRBV30; D: -; J: TRBJ2-7; DNA: TGTGCCTGGAGTGAAGCAGCCATCTCCTACGAGCAGTACTTC; CDR3: CAWSEAAISYEQYF
size: few; V: TRBV2; D: -; J: TRBJ2-5; DNA: TGTGCCAGCAGTGAAGTCTACCCTTGGGAGACCCAGTACTTC; CDR3: CASSEVYPWETQYF
size: -; V: TRBV12-3/TRBV12-4; D: TRBD1; J: TRBJ1-1; DNA: TGTGCCAGCAATAATCAGGGGGACACTGAAGCTTTCTTT; CDR3: CASNNQGDTEAFF
size: many; V: TRBV20-1; D: -; J: TRBJ2-3; DNA: TGCAGTGCTAGGAGGGGGGCCACAGATACGCAGTATTTT; CDR3: CSARRGATDTQYF
size: -; V: TRBV5-1; D: TRBD2; J: TRBJ2-5; DNA: TGCGCCAGCACGGGCGGGGGAGGAGAGACCCAGTACTTC; CDR3: CASTGGGGETQYF
size: -; V: TRBV4-1; D: -; J: TRBJ2-1; DNA: TGCGCCAGCAGCCAAGATCCCCAGGGGCGGAATGAGCAGTTCTTC; CDR3: CASSQDPQGRNEQFF
size: few; V: TRBV7-2; D: -; J: TRBJ1-2; DNA: TGTGCCAGCAGCCGGGATATTAGGGGCGGCTACACCTTC; CDR3: CASSRDIRGGYTF
size: -; V: TRBV19; D: -; J: TRBJ1-2; DNA: TGTGCCAGTAGTATAGATTTCCGGGACGGCTATGGCTACACCTTC; CDR3: CASSIDFRDGYGYTF
size: -; V: TRBV6-1; D: -; J: TRBJ1-5; DNA: TGTGCCAGCAGCGCATCACGAACTCTCAATCAGCCCCAGCATTTT; CDR3: CASSASRTLNQPQHF
size: -; V: TRBV30; D: -; J: TRBJ1-1; DNA: TGTGCCTGGAGTGTACCCGCGGTTGAAGCTTTCTTT; CDR3: CAWSVPAVEAFF
size: -; V: TRBV29-1; D: TRBD2; J: TRBJ2-7; DNA: TGCAGCGTTGAGGGACTAGCGGGAGTCGAGCAGTACTTC; CDR3: CSVEGLAGVEQYF
size: -; V: TRBV20-1; D: -; J: TRBJ1-2; DNA: TGCAGTGCTGCCCCACTGAACTATGGCTACACCTTC; CDR3: CSAAPLNYGYTF
size: -; V: TRBV27; D: -; J: TRBJ1-1; DNA: TGTGCCAGCAGTTTTGTAGGGCTTCCGAACACTGAAGCTTTCTTT; CDR3: CASSFVGLPNTEAFF
size: -; V: TRBV7-9; D: TRBD2; J: TRBJ2-1; DNA: TGTGCCAGCAGGACTAGCGATGAGCAGTTCTTC; CDR3: CASRTSDEQFF
size: many; V: TRBV5-1; D: TRBD2; J: TRBJ2-3; DNA: TGCGCCAGCATACTAGCGGGGACGGATACGCAGTATTTT; CDR3: CASILAGTDTQYF
size: -; V: TRBV28; D: -; J: TRBJ1-4; DNA: TGTGCCAGCCTTGAAACAGGACCCAATGAAAAACTGTTTTTT; CDR3: CASLETGPNEKLFF
size: few; V: TRBV18; D: TRBD1; J: TRBJ1-5; DNA: TGTGCCAGCTCACGCTACAGGGGTGTGGGCAATCAGCCCCAGCATTTT; CDR3: CASSRYRGVGNQPQHF
size: -; V: TRBV4-2; D: TRBD2; J: TRBJ2-7; DNA: TGTGCCAGCAGCCGAGGGACTAGAGTCTTTGACGAGCAGTACTTC; CDR3: CASSRGTRVFDEQYF
size: few; V: TRBV9; D: -; J: TRBJ1-6; DNA: TGTGCCAGCAGCGCACTTGGACAGCTTAATTCACCCCTCCACTTT; CDR3: CASSALGQLNSPLHF
size: few; V: TRBV20-1; D: TRBD1; J: TRBJ1-2; DNA: TGCAGTGCGGAACAGGGGAACTATGGCTACACCTTC; CDR3: CSAEQGNYGYTF
size: -; V: TRBV4-1; D: -; J: TRBJ2-7; DNA: TGCGCCAGCAGCCAGATTCCAGGGGCCTCCTACGAGCAGTACTTC; CDR3: CASSQIPGASYEQYF
size: -; V: TRBV27; D: -; J: TRBJ1-2; DNA: TGTGCCAGCAGTTTCGGCAGGGCGGGTGGCTACACCTTC; CDR3: CASSFGRAGGYTF
size: once; V: TRBV20-1; D: -; J: TRBJ2-7; DNA: TGCAGTGCTAGAATTGGGACTGGCTTCTACGAGCAGTACTTC; CDR3: CSARIGTGFYEQYF
size: -; V: TRBV29-1; D: -; J: TRBJ2-2; DNA: TGCAGCGTTGGTGCAGGGCAAGGCGGGGAGCTGTTTTTT; CDR3: CSVGAGQGGELFF
size: -; V: TRBV7-2; D: -; J: TRBJ1-1; DNA: TGTGCCAGCAGCTTAGCAGATTCGCGGTTGAACACTGAAGCTTTCTTT; CDR3: CASSLADSRLNTEAFF
size: -; V: TRBV6-5; D: -; J: TRBJ2-5; DNA: TGTGCCAGCAGCCCTCGGGCGCCACTAAGGGCGGAGACCCAGTACTTC; CDR3: CASSPRAPLRAETQYF
size: -; V: TRBV7-9; D: -; J: TRBJ2-7; DNA: TGTGCCAGCAGCTTAGGGACAGTGAGTCCCTACGAGCAGTACTTC; CDR3: CASSLGTVSPYEQYF
size: -; V: TRBV7-9; D: -; J: TRBJ2-1; DNA: TGTGCCAGCAGCTTTACCGCGGTCAATGAGCAGTTCTTC; CDR3: CASSFTAVNEQFF
size: few; V: TRBV7-9; D: -; J: TRBJ2-2; DNA: TGTGCCAGCAGCTTAGGGGAGACAACGAACACCGGGGAGCTGTTTTTT; CDR3: CASSLGETTNTGELFF
size: -; V: TRBV12-3/TRBV12-4; D: TRBD1; J: TRBJ2-1; DNA: TGTGCCAGCAGTTTTTTTGACAGGGGGCGCGCTGAGCAGTTCTTC; CDR3: CASSFFDRGRAEQFF
size: -; V: TRBV6-6; D: -; J: TRBJ2-2; DNA: TGTGCCAGCAGTTCCGACCTCAGGGGAGACACCGGGGAGCTGTTTTTT; CDR3: CASSSDLRGDTGELFF
size: -; V: TRBV20-1; D: TRBD1; J: TRBJ1-4; DNA: TGCAGTGCTGAGGGGCCCACAGGGGAGACTAATGAAAAACTGTTTTTT; CDR3: CSAEGPTGETNEKLFF
size: -; V: TRBV12-3/TRBV12-4; D: TRBD1; J: TRBJ1-2; DNA: TGTGCCAGCAGGCGCATGGGACAGGGGCTATATGGCTACACCTTC; CDR3: CASRRMGQGLYGYTF
size: few; V: TRBV7-9; D: -; J: TRBJ1-2; DNA: TGTGCCAGCAGCTTGGACAACTTCTATGGCTACACCTTC; CDR3: CASSLDNFYGYTF
size: -; V: TRBV4-2; D: -; J: TRBJ1-4; DNA: TGTGCCAGCAGGCCCCTGGGGGCAACTAATGAAAAACTGTTTTTT; CDR3: CASRPLGATNEKLFF
size: once; V: TRBV11-2; D: TRBD2; J: TRBJ2-7; DNA: TGTGCCAGCAGCTTAGAAACTAGCGGGGGTGACACCTACGAGCAGTACTTC; CDR3: CASSLETSGGDTYEQYF
size: few; V: TRBV11-2; D: -; J: TRBJ2-7; DNA: TGTGCCAGCAGCTCCTCCTCGAGGGACGAGCAGTACTTC; CDR3: CASSSSSRDEQYF
size: few; V: TRBV29-1; D: -; J: TRBJ2-3; DNA: TGCAGCGTTGCCTCAAAAGGACATACCACAGATACGCAGTATTTT; CDR3: CSVASKGHTTDTQYF